Listed below are T cell receptor beta chains from one sample, sequenced in a study of response to subunit inactivated influenza vaccine. TCRdb used MiXCR to reprocess the RT-PCR reads, holding one entry per CDR3 protein. This table has about 540,000 distinct CDR3 sequences, less than 25% appearing once. This sample also appeared in a second study, on T cells expressing NK-cell markers.

The specimen comprised CD4+ T cells sorted from PBMCs, sampled 12 days after vaccination. These receptors came from a man aged 50 or older who received an inactivated influenza vaccine. Both conserved end residues are part of each CDR3. A D gene is named only where the DNA matches it firmly. Rows may omit the clone size; those that give it use once, few, many or a size class.

clone size: .; D gene: TRBD1; V gene: TRBV7-3; J gene: TRBJ2-3; CDR3 protein: CASSLRGQGYTDTQYF; CDR3 DNA: TGTGCCAGCAGCTTAAGAGGACAGGGTTACACAGATACGCAGTATTTT
clone size: .; D gene: .; V gene: TRBV5-6; J gene: TRBJ2-1; CDR3 protein: CASSLAFSGDEQFF; CDR3 DNA: TGTGCCAGCAGCTTGGCCTTTTCAGGCGATGAGCAGTTCTTC
clone size: few; D gene: TRBD2; V gene: TRBV28; J gene: TRBJ2-5; CDR3 protein: CASSRTSGEETQYF; CDR3 DNA: TGTGCCAGCAGTAGGACTAGCGGAGAAGAGACCCAGTACTTC
clone size: .; D gene: TRBD2; V gene: TRBV6-4; J gene: TRBJ2-1; CDR3 protein: CASSPLAGGPYEQFF; CDR3 DNA: TGTGCCAGCAGTCCCCTAGCGGGAGGGCCCTATGAGCAGTTCTTC
clone size: few; D gene: .; V gene: TRBV20-1; J gene: TRBJ1-5; CDR3 protein: CSAQTVSSNQPQHF; CDR3 DNA: TGCAGTGCTCAGACGGTTTCTAGCAATCAGCCCCAGCATTTT
clone size: .; D gene: .; V gene: TRBV7-8; J gene: TRBJ2-7; CDR3 protein: CASSSRTASSYEQYF; CDR3 DNA: TGTGCCAGCAGCTCGCGGACAGCTAGCTCCTACGAGCAGTACTTC
clone size: few; D gene: TRBD1; V gene: TRBV3-1; J gene: TRBJ1-6; CDR3 protein: CASGDSSNSPLHF; CDR3 DNA: TGTGCCAGCGGGGACAGTTCCAATTCACCCCTCCACTTT
clone size: few; D gene: .; V gene: TRBV3-1; J gene: TRBJ2-1; CDR3 protein: CASSQPGVAANNEQFF; CDR3 DNA: TGTGCCAGCAGCCAACCCGGGGTAGCGGCTAACAATGAGCAGTTCTTC
clone size: .; D gene: TRBD1; V gene: TRBV20-1; J gene: TRBJ1-1; CDR3 protein: CSAKDRANTEAFF; CDR3 DNA: TGCAGTGCCAAGGACAGGGCGAACACTGAAGCTTTCTTT
clone size: once; D gene: .; V gene: TRBV6-1; J gene: TRBJ1-5; CDR3 protein: CASRARGSNQPQHF; CDR3 DNA: TGTGCCAGCAGGGCCAGAGGGAGCAATCAGCCCCAGCATTTT
clone size: few; D gene: TRBD2; V gene: TRBV5-5; J gene: TRBJ2-3; CDR3 protein: CASSTGTSIYTQYF; CDR3 DNA: TGTGCCAGCAGCACCGGGACTAGCATTTATACGCAGTATTTT